Listed below are T cell receptor beta chains from one sample, sequenced in a study of cytomegalovirus exposure and HLA in healthy donors. Some clones are missing from TCRdb's copy, which holds only in-frame ones; the method was immunoSEQ multiplex PCR. Altogether just over 85,000 clones are present, roughly three quarters being singletons, with the ten largest covering about 3%. Sequenced input: PBMCs. Every receptor here comes from a man aged 40-55 years in good health and CMV-seronegative. Each CDR3 is given with its conserved first and last residue. The D gene is left open where the match is weak. Size values are once, few and many counts, or a class for expanded clones, and some rows have none.

v_gene: TRBV28
j_gene: TRBJ2-1
abundance: NA
d_gene: NA
CDR3aa: CASSLNPEPSSYNEQFF
CDR3nt: TGTGCCAGCAGTTTAAACCCAGAACCCAGCTCCTACAATGAGCAGTTCTTC

v_gene: TRBV6-4
j_gene: TRBJ2-1
abundance: once
d_gene: TRBD2
CDR3aa: CASSDASGGINEQFF
CDR3nt: TGTGCCAGCAGTGACGCCAGCGGGGGTATTAATGAGCAGTTCTTC

v_gene: TRBV11-3
j_gene: TRBJ2-5
abundance: NA
d_gene: NA
CDR3aa: CASSITRGETQYF
CDR3nt: TGTGCCAGCAGCATTACCAGGGGAGAGACCCAGTACTTC

v_gene: TRBV11-2
j_gene: TRBJ1-1
abundance: NA
d_gene: NA
CDR3aa: CASSLNLRDTTGLNTEAFF
CDR3nt: TGTGCCAGCAGCTTAAACCTCCGGGACACGACCGGCCTGAACACTGAAGCTTTCTTT

v_gene: TRBV28
j_gene: TRBJ2-7
abundance: few
d_gene: NA
CDR3aa: CASTEGYEQYF
CDR3nt: TGTGCCAGCACGGAGGGGTACGAGCAGTACTTC

v_gene: TRBV5-1
j_gene: TRBJ2-7
abundance: NA
d_gene: NA
CDR3aa: CASSLALTVTDEQYF
CDR3nt: TGCGCCAGCAGCTTGGCCTTAACAGTGACGGACGAGCAGTACTTC

v_gene: TRBV19
j_gene: TRBJ2-1
abundance: NA
d_gene: NA
CDR3aa: CASRTVAASSYNEQFF
CDR3nt: TGTGCCAGTAGAACGGTTGCGGCGAGCTCCTACAATGAGCAGTTCTTC

v_gene: TRBV15
j_gene: TRBJ1-3
abundance: NA
d_gene: TRBD1
CDR3aa: CATSRPTGDSGNTIYF
CDR3nt: TGTGCCACCAGCAGACCAACAGGGGATTCTGGAAACACCATATATTTT

v_gene: TRBV7-9
j_gene: TRBJ1-2
abundance: NA
d_gene: TRBD1
CDR3aa: CASSRGQGAGYGYTF
CDR3nt: TGTGCCAGCAGCCGAGGACAGGGGGCGGGGTATGGCTACACCTTC

v_gene: TRBV19
j_gene: TRBJ2-3
abundance: NA
d_gene: NA
CDR3aa: CASSIATQTGQYF
CDR3nt: TGTGCCAGTAGTATAGCCACCCAAACGGGGCAGTATTTT

v_gene: TRBV4-1
j_gene: TRBJ2-5
abundance: NA
d_gene: NA
CDR3aa: CASSQDTTTQETQYF
CDR3nt: TGCGCCAGCAGCCAAGATACCACTACGCAAGAGACCCAGTACTTC

v_gene: TRBV4-3
j_gene: TRBJ2-4
abundance: NA
d_gene: NA
CDR3aa: CASSLRGWENIQYF
CDR3nt: TGCGCCAGCAGCCTACGGGGATGGGAAAACATTCAGTACTTC

v_gene: TRBV5-1
j_gene: TRBJ2-7
abundance: NA
d_gene: NA
CDR3aa: CASSVRSKSPYEQYF
CDR3nt: TGCGCCAGCAGCGTCCGGTCAAAGAGTCCCTACGAGCAGTACTTC

v_gene: TRBV4-1
j_gene: TRBJ1-2
abundance: NA
d_gene: NA
CDR3aa: CASSQARQPNYGYTF
CDR3nt: TGCGCCAGCAGCCAAGCCCGACAGCCTAACTATGGCTACACCTTC

v_gene: TRBV27
j_gene: TRBJ2-1
abundance: NA
d_gene: NA
CDR3aa: CASSLAIRSYNEQFF
CDR3nt: TGTGCCAGCTCTCTAGCGATCCGCTCCTACAATGAGCAGTTCTTC

v_gene: TRBV30
j_gene: TRBJ2-3
abundance: NA
d_gene: TRBD2
CDR3aa: CALTPGGAYTQYF
CDR3nt: TGTGCGCTAACCCCGGGGGGGGCCTATACGCAGTATTTT

v_gene: TRBV7-9
j_gene: TRBJ2-3
abundance: NA
d_gene: NA
CDR3aa: CASSLSLSTDTQYF
CDR3nt: TGTGCCAGCAGCTTATCCCTTAGCACAGATACGCAGTATTTT

v_gene: TRBV9
j_gene: TRBJ2-1
abundance: NA
d_gene: TRBD2
CDR3aa: CASTVGSGGWYEQFF
CDR3nt: TGTGCCAGCACCGTAGGTAGCGGGGGGTGGTATGAGCAGTTCTTC

v_gene: TRBV7-9
j_gene: TRBJ2-7
abundance: NA
d_gene: NA
CDR3aa: CASSLGVREPIFYEQYF
CDR3nt: TGTGCCAGCAGCCTTGGGGTGAGGGAACCGATTTTCTACGAGCAGTACTTC

v_gene: TRBV6-1
j_gene: TRBJ1-1
abundance: once
d_gene: NA
CDR3aa: CASSYRAKAFF
CDR3nt: TGTGCCAGCAGCTACAGGGCTAAAGCTTTCTTT